The sequence of this T cell receptor beta chain was determined in a study of identical twins. Ten or more counts support this clonotype. What it binds is not known. Unique molecular identifiers were present on the cDNA, and a universal primer site came from template switching. Using its own MiXCR run on the 5' RACE reads, TCRdb lists one record per CDR3 protein. This table holds some 96,000 distinct CDR3 sequences, 5.5% to 7% found once. V was pared by 7 bases and J by 6 bases, with 9 bases of the junction left unmatched. The germline gives CDR1 SQVTM, CDR2 ANQGSEA. The length of the CDR3 is 13 residues. Study-wide findings and caveats: Possibly, invariant MAIT and iNKT cells partly confounded zero-insertion analyses. It was cross-sectional statistical analysis, not following the same donors, that the conclusions relied on.

The chain has TRBV29-1 and TRBJ2-1; TRBD1 matches at 7 bases. The TCR was taken from a woman in her forties or fifties in good health. The sequencing sample was made of memory T cells sorted from blood. The CDR3 DNA sequence: TGCAGCGGCCGCTTCCGGGACAGCAATGAGCAGTTCTTC. It encodes CSGRFRDSNEQFF.